Below, 19 T cell receptor beta chains from the same sample are listed, as sequenced in a study of cytomegalovirus exposure and HLA in healthy donors. Use of 60 Vbeta and 13 Jbeta primers characterized the PCR. Profiled with immunoSEQ multiplex PCR; TCRdb holds only in-frame clones, not every one. Listed are about 200,000 clones; 0.7% to 0.8% falls within the top ten. The source material was PBMCs. These receptors originate from a boy aged 10-17 years in good health and CMV-seronegative.

This chain joins TRBV14 and TRBJ1-1, with a possible D match to TRBD1 (5 bases). This CDR3 is built from 15 residues. Germline values: CDR1 SGHDN, CDR2 FVKESK. The V end was cut by 3 bases, the J end by 1 base, with 12 bases between. CDR3 nucleotide sequence: TGTGCCAGCAGCCACCTACAGGAGAGGAACACTGAAGCTTTCTTT. This encodes CASSHLQERNTEAFF.

The chain links TRBV19 to TRBJ2-4; 10 positions match TRBD2. Trimming at V came to 7 bases and at J to 8 bases, leaving 5 bases not matched to a gene. Per germline, CDR1 LNHDA and CDR2 SQIVND (reference sequence). The CDR3 is 13 residues long. The CDR3 protein is CASTSGGADIQYF. The CDR3 nucleotides read TGTGCCAGTACAAGCGGGGGGGCTGACATTCAGTACTTC.

This chain links TRBV11-2 with TRBJ2-1, with D perhaps matching TRBD2 (7 bases). CDR1 and CDR2 from the germline V gene are SGHAT and FQNNGV. V shed 5 bases and J shed 0 bases, with 23 bases lying between them. This CDR3 contains 19 residues. Written as DNA, the CDR3 is TGTGCCAGCAGCCCGATCCGGGGTGGGGGGGCCCGCTCCTACAATGAGCAGTTCTTC. This gives the protein CASSPIRGGGARSYNEQFF.

The V gene is TRBV5-1, the J gene TRBJ1-4, with a weak D call TRBD1 (6 bases). Trimming removed 4 bases from V and 7 bases from J, with 14 bases in between. The CDR3 runs 14 residues. Germline lookup yields CDR1 SGHRS and CDR2 YFSETQ. The DNA for the CDR3 is TGCGCCAGCAGCACAGGGCGTGAGGTTGAAAAACTGTTTTTT. Translation gives CASSTGREVEKLFF.

J is TRBJ2-7 and V is TRBV6-5; TRBD1 agrees at 8 bases. Germline V gene lookup returns CDR1 MNHEY and CDR2 SVGAGI. With V trimmed by 5 bases and J by 4 bases, 7 bases remained unmatched. CDR3 size: 14 residues. This chain's CDR3 is CASSQTGVLYEQYF. For the CDR3, the DNA is TGTGCCAGCAGTCAGACAGGGGTTCTGTACGAGCAGTACTTC.

The chain recombines TRBV12-5 with TRBJ1-4; D ambiguous. Germline V gives CDR1 LGHNT, CDR2 FRNRAP. Trimming took 4 bases from V and 4 from J, leaving 10 bases between them. The CDR3 runs 14 residues. CDR3 sequence: CASGSGRFNEKLFF. In DNA form, the CDR3 reads TGTGCTAGTGGTTCGGGGAGGTTTAATGAAAAACTGTTTTTT. Full variable domain (rest looked up from reference TRBV12-5 and TRBJ1-4): DARVTQTPRHKVTEMGQEVTMRCQPILGHNTVFWYRQTMMQGLELLAYFRNRAPLDDSGMPKDRFSAEMPDATLATLKIQPSEPRDSAVYFCASGSGRFNEKLFFGSGTQLSVL.

J is TRBJ2-5 and V is TRBV4-3; TRBD2 matches 12 bases. Germline V CDR1 and CDR2: LGHNA, YSLEER. The J segment lost 4 bases and the V segment lost 0 bases, leaving 12 bases of the junction unmatched. This CDR3 spans 19 amino acids. The DNA of the CDR3 is TGCGCCAGCAGCCAAGACAGGGGAACTAGCGGGGGGCCCCCAGAGACCCAGTACTTC. This sequence encodes CASSQDRGTSGGPPETQYF.

In DNA, the CDR3 is TGTGCCAGCAGACGCCTCCCTAGCGGGGGAGACTACGAGCAGTACTTC. Amino acids: CASRRLPSGGDYEQYF. The chain carries TRBV28 and TRBJ2-7; 10 nucleotides align to TRBD2. Germline values: CDR1 MDHEN, CDR2 SYDVKM. V dropped 6 bases and J dropped 3; count of bases not matched to a gene: 11. This CDR3 contains 16 residues.

A note on this clone: The same CDR3 is also encoded by other DNA sequences in this sample. The chain employs TRBV2 and TRBJ1-2, with D perhaps matching TRBD1 (6 bases). The CDR3 is made up of 12 amino acids. The germline V gene has CDR1 SNHLY and CDR2 FYNNEI. V was pared by 6 bases and J by 6 bases, with 11 bases between. The CDR3 spells CASSLQGNGYTF. The CDR3 nucleotides are TGTGCCAGCAGCCTACAGGGTAATGGCTACACCTTC.

This chain links TRBV10-1 with TRBJ1-4; no firm D call. The V gene lost 5 bases and the J gene lost 7 bases, with 5 bases spanning the gap. Germline-derived CDR1 and CDR2 are WNHNN and SYGVQD (reference sequence). The CDR3 has 11 amino acids. CDR3 in amino acids: CASSRSEKLFF. CDR3 nucleotide sequence: TGCGCCAGCAGTCGGAGTGAAAAACTGTTTTTT.

This chain links TRBV5-6 with TRBJ2-7; 7 positions agree with TRBD2. This CDR3 has 15 amino acids. Germline-derived CDR1 and CDR2 are SGHDT and YYEEEE. V shed 4 bases and J 2 bases; nucleotides not matched to a gene: 9. The CDR3 DNA reads TGTGCCAGCAGCCAAGAGCGGGGTTATACCTACGAGCAGTACTTC. It translates to CASSQERGYTYEQYF.

The V and J genes are TRBV4-3 and TRBJ2-7; no clear D. Between the trimmed V and J ends, which lost 0 bases and 1 base, there was a span of 4 bases. This CDR3 region has 13 residues. Germline V gene lookup returns CDR1 LGHNA and CDR2 YSLEER. The DNA for the CDR3 is TGCGCCAGCAGCCAAGATCTATCCTACGAGCAGTACTTC. Translating gives CASSQDLSYEQYF.

The chain combines TRBV9 with TRBJ2-3; 7 bases agree with TRBD1. There are 16 residues in the CDR3. Germline loops: CDR1 SGDLS, CDR2 YYNGEE. With V trimmed by 1 base and J by 3 bases, 8 bases remained unmatched. CDR3 nucleotides: TGTGCCAGCAGCGTACAGTGGCAGGGGGAAACAGATACGCAGTATTTT. It is translated as CASSVQWQGETDTQYF.

This chain links TRBV20-1 with TRBJ1-2; 8 positions agree with TRBD1. CDR3 length equals 11 residues. Germline CDR1 is DFQATT and CDR2 is SNEGSKA (reference sequence). The CDR3 protein is CRPQGADGYTF. CDR3 in DNA: TGCAGACCTCAGGGGGCGGATGGCTACACCTTC.

The chain employs TRBV9 and TRBJ2-3; 7 positions agree with TRBD2. CDR1 is SGDLS, CDR2 YYNGEE, per germline. V was pared by 3 bases and J by 1 base, with 2 bases of the junction left unmatched. There are 14 residues in the CDR3. DNA of the CDR3: TGTGCCAGCAGCGGACGGGGGGGCACAGATACGCAGTATTTT. Its translation: CASSGRGGTDTQYF.

CDR3 in amino acids: CSVSRGAGYDTEAFF. CDR3 nucleotides: TGCAGCGTGTCCAGGGGGGCAGGGTACGACACTGAAGCTTTCTTT. This chain connects TRBV29-1 to TRBJ1-1; 7 nucleotides match TRBD1. Germline CDR1 and CDR2: SQVTM and ANQGSEA. Trimming at V came to 6 bases and at J to 3 bases, leaving 13 bases not matched to a gene. The CDR3 has 15 residues.

V gene TRBV7-3 combines with J gene TRBJ2-1, with D perhaps TRBD1 (6 bases). Germline assignment: CDR1 SGHTA and CDR2 FQGTGA. The length of the CDR3 is 19 residues. Trimming stripped 1 base from V and 2 bases from J, with 21 bases between. This CDR3 reads CASSLSRGGASRAYNEQFF. The CDR3 DNA sequence: TGTGCCAGCAGCTTAAGCCGAGGGGGAGCTTCGCGGGCCTACAATGAGCAGTTCTTC.

The J gene is TRBJ1-1, the V gene TRBV9; maybe TRBD1 (5 bases). The CDR3 runs 17 residues. Germline loops: CDR1 SGDLS, CDR2 YYNGEE. Trimming removed 4 bases at V and 5 bases at J, with 24 bases between. In DNA form, the CDR3 reads TGTGCCAGCAGCTCGCTAGAGGTCTTGGCAGGGTCTACTGAAGCTTTCTTT. It specifies CASSSLEVLAGSTEAFF.

The chain is built from TRBV7-8 and TRBJ2-1; 9 bases are shared with TRBD2. There are 16 residues in the CDR3. Germline loops: CDR1 SGHVS, CDR2 FQNEAQ. The trim removed 3 bases at V and 7 bases at J, leaving 10 bases unmatched. Here the CDR3 reads CASSLSGSGGQNEQFF. CDR3 DNA sequence: TGTGCCAGCAGCTTGAGTGGTAGCGGGGGTCAAAATGAGCAGTTCTTC.